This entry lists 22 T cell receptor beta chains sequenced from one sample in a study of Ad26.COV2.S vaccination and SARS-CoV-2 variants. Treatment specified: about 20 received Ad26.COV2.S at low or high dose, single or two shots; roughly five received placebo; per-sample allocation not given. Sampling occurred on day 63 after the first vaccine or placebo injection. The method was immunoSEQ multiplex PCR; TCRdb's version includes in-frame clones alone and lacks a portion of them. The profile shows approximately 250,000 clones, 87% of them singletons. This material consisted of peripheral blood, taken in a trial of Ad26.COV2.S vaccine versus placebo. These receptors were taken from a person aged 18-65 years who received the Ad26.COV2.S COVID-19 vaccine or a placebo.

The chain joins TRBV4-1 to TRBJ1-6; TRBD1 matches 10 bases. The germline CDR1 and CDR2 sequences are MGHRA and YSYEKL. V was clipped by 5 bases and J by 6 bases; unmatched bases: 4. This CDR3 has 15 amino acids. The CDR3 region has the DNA TGCGCCAGCAGCGGATGGGACAGGGGTAATTCACCCCTCCACTTT. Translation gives CASSGWDRGNSPLHF.

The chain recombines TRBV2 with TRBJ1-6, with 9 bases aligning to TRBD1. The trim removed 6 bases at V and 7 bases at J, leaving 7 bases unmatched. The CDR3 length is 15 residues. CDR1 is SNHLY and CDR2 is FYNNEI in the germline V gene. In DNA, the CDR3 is TGTGCCAGCAGCGCAGAGGGACAGGGAAATTCACCCCTCCACTTT. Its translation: CASSAEGQGNSPLHF. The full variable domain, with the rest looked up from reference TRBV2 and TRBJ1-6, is EPEVTQTPSHQVTQMGQEVILRCVPISNHLYFYWYRQILGQKVEFLVSFYNNEISEKSEIFDDQFSVERPDGSNFTLKIRSTKLEDSAMYFCASSAEGQGNSPLHFGNGTRLTVT.

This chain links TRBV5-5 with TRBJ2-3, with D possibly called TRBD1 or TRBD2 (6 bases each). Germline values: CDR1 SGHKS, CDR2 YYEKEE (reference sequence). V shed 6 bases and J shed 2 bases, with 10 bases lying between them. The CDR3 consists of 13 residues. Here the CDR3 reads CASTGAVTDTQYF. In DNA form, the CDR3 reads TGTGCCAGCACGGGGGCCGTCACAGATACGCAGTATTTT.

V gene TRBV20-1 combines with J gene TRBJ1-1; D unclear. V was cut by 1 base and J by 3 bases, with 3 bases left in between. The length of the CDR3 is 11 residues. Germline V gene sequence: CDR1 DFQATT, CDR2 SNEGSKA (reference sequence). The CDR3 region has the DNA TGCAGTGCTAGAGTGTACACTGAAGCTTTCTTT. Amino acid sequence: CSARVYTEAFF.

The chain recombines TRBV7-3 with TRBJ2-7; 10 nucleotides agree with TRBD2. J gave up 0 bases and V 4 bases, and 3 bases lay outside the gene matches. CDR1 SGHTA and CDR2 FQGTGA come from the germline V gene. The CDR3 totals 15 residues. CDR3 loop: CASSSSGSNSYEQYV. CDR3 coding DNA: TGTGCCAGCAGCTCTAGCGGGAGTAACTCCTACGAGCAGTACGTC.

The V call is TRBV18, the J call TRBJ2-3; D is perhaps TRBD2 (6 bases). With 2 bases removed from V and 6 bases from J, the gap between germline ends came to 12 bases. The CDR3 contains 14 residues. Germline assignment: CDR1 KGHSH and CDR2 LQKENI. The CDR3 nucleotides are TGTGCCAGCTCACCATCTAGCGTTCTCGATACGCAGTATTTT. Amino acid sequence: CASSPSSVLDTQYF.

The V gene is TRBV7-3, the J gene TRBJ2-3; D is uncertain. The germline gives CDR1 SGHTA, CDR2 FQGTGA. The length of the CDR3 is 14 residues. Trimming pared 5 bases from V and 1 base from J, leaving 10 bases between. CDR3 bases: TGTGCCAGCAGCCCGAACCGAGGCACAGATACGCAGTATTTT. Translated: CASSPNRGTDTQYF. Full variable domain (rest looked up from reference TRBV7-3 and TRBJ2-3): GAGVSQTPSNKVTEKGKYVELRCDPISGHTALYWYRQSLGQGPEFLIYFQGTGAADDSGLPNDRFFAVRPEGSVSTLKIQRTERGDSAVYLCASSPNRGTDTQYFGPGTRLTVL.

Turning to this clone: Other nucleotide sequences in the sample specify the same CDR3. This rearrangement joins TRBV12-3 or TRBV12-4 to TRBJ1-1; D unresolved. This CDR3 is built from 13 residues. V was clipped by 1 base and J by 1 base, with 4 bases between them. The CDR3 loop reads CASSLGENTEAFF. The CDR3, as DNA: TGTGCCAGCAGTTTAGGGGAGAACACTGAAGCTTTCTTT.

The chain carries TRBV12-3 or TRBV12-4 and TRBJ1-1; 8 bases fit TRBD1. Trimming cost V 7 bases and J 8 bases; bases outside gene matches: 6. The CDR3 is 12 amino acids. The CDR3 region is CASTRTGREAFF. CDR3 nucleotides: TGTGCCAGCACCCGGACAGGGCGGGAAGCTTTCTTT.

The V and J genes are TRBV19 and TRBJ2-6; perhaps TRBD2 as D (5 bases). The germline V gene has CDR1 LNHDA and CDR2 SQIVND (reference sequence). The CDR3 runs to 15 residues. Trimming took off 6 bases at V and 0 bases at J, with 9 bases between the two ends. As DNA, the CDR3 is TGTGCCAGTAGCGCTCGGGGCTCTGGGGCCAACGTCCTGACTTTC. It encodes CASSARGSGANVLTF.

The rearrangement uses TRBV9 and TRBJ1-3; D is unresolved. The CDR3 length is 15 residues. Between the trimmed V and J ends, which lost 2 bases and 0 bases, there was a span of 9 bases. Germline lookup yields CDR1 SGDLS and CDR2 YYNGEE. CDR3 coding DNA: TGTGCCAGCAGCGTCGACGGGATCTCTGGAAACACCATATATTTT. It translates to CASSVDGISGNTIYF. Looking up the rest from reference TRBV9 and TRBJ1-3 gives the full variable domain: DSGVTQTPKHLITATGQRVTLRCSPRSGDLSVYWYQQSLDQGLQFLIQYYNGEERAKGNILERFSAQQFPDLHSELNLSSLELGDSALYFCASSVDGISGNTIYFGEGSWLTVV.

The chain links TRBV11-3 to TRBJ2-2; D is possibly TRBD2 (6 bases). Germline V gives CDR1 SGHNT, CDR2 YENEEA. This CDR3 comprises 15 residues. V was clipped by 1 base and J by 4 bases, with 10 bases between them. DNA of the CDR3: TGTGCCAGCAGCTTAGTAATCGGGGGCACCGGGGAGCTGTTTTTT. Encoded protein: CASSLVIGGTGELFF.

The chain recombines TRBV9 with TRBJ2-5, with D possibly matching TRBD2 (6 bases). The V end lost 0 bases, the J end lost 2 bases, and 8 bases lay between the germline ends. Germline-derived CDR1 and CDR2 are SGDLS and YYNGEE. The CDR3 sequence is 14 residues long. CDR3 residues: CASSVGGEQETQYF. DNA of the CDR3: TGTGCCAGCAGCGTAGGCGGGGAGCAAGAGACCCAGTACTTC. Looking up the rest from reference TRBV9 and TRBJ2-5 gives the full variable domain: DSGVTQTPKHLITATGQRVTLRCSPRSGDLSVYWYQQSLDQGLQFLIQYYNGEERAKGNILERFSAQQFPDLHSELNLSSLELGDSALYFCASSVGGEQETQYFGPGTRLLVL.

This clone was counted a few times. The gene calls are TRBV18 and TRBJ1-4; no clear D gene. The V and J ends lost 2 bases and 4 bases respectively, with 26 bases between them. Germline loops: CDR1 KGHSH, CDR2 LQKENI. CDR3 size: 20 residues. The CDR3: CASSPTFPNTVRSGNEKLFF. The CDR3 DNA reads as TGTGCCAGCTCACCAACCTTTCCCAATACCGTTAGATCGGGTAATGAAAAACTGTTTTTT.

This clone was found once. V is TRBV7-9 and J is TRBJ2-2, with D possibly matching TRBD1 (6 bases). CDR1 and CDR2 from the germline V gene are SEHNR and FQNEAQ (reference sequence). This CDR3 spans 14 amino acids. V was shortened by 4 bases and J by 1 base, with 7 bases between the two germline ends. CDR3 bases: TGTGCCAGCAGCTCGGGACAGAACACCGGGGAGCTGTTTTTT. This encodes CASSSGQNTGELFF.

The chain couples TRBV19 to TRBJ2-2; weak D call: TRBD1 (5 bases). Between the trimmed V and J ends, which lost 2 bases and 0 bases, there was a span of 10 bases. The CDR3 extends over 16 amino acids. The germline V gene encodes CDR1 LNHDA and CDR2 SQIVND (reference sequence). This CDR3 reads CASSITGLSNTGELFF. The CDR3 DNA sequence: TGTGCCAGTAGTATAACAGGCCTCTCGAACACCGGGGAGCTGTTTTTT.

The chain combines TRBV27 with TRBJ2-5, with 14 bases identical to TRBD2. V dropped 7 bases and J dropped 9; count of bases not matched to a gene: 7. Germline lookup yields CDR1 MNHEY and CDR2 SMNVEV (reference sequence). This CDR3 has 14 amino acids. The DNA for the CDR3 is TGTGCCAGCAACAGACTAGCGGGGGGGTCGGCCCAGTACTTC. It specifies CASNRLAGGSAQYF.

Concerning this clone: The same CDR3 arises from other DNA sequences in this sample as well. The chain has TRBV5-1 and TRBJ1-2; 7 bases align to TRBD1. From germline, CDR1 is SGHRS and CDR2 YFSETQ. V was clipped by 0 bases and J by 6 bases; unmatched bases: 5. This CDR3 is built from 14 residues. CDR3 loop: CASSLADRVDGYTF. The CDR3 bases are TGCGCCAGCAGCTTGGCCGACAGGGTAGATGGCTACACCTTC.

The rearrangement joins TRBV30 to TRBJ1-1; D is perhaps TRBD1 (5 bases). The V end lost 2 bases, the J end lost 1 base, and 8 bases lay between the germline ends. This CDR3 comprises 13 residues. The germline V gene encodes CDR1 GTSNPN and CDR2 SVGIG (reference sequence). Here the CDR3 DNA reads TGTGCCTGGAGTATGACAGCGAACACTGAAGCTTTCTTT. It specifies CAWSMTANTEAFF.

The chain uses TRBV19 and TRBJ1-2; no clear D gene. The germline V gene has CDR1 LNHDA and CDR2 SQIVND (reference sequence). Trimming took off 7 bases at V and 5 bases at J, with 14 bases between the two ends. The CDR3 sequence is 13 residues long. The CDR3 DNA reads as TGTGCCAGTATGCCACGGGCAGGTTATGGCTACACCTTC. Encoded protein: CASMPRAGYGYTF.

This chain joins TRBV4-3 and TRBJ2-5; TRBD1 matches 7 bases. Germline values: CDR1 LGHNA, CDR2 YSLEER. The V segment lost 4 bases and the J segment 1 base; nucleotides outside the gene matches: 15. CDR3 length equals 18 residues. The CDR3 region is CASSRSVTTGTVQETQYF. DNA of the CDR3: TGCGCCAGCAGCCGATCCGTAACGACCGGGACAGTCCAAGAGACCCAGTACTTC.

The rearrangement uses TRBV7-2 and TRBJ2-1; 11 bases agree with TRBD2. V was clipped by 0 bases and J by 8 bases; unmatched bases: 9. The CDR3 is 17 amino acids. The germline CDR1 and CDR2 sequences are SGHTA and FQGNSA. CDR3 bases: TGTGCCAGCAGCTTAGCCTCAAGACTAGCGGGACGGGATGAGCAGTTCTTC. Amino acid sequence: CASSLASRLAGRDEQFF.